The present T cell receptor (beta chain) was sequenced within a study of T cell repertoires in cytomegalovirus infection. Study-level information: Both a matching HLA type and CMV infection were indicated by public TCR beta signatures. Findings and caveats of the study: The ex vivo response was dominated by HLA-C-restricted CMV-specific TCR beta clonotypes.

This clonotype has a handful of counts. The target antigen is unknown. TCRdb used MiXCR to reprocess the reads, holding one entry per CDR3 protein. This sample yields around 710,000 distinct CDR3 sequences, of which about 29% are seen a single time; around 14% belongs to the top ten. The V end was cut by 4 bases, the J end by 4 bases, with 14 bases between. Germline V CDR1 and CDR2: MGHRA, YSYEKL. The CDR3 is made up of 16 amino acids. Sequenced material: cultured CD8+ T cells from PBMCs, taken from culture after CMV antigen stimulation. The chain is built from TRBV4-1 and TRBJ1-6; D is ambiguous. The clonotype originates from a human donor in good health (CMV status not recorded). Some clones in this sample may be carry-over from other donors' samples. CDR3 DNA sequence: TGCGCCAGCAGCCCCGAGAGGAGTATTTATAATTCACCCCTCCACTTT. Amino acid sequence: CASSPERSIYNSPLHF.